This note documents a single T cell receptor (beta chain) sequence. Its antigen is not yet known. No qualities accompany the bases; no much larger clone lies one base away. Collaborating institutions collected whole blood in K2EDTA tubes following their own protocols. For TCRbeta analysis, collaborators shipped samples as frozen whole blood, isolated PBMCs, or DNA extracted from either of those sample types. The data stem from a study of blood T cell repertoires in COVID-19 (dated by TCRdb to about 2020). Study-wide context: Samples from collaborators originated in the United States, Italy and Spain and spanned both the acute and convalescent phases of COVID-19. The material from the prospective study consisted of cDNA or gDNA derived from T cells, B-cell-depleted T cells, or PBMCs. The dataset comprised deeply sampled blood TCRbeta repertoires from subjects exposed to, actively infected with, or recovered from COVID-19. A de-identified subject ID, COVID-19 status, age in years and sex were almost always included in the sample metadata. The repertoires were released in a freely available public database meant as a resource for research on the immune response to SARS-CoV-2. The samples were drawn from two sources: the first 160 participants of the ongoing ImmuneRACE study, and 1,000 to 1,500 subjects contributed by 6 global collaborators. Where HLA class I and class II types were available, the types were taken from metadata supplied by the sample provider, not from assay-based typing. Study-wide findings and limitations: How much clinical and demographic metadata was included differed by source and by participant, and the metadata was provided uncurated.

The immunoSEQ Assay, a bias-controlled multiplex PCR, was used to amplify TCRbeta CDR3 regions from genomic DNA. The original pipeline was this. Nucleated cell counts per sample were estimated from amplification of reference gene primers within the assay. Sequence reads were collapsed and filtered to measure the absolute abundance of every unique TCRbeta CDR3 rearrangement. For each sample, productive Simpson clonality was calculated as the square root of Simpson's diversity index across productive rearrangements. What TCRdb holds here is the immuneACCESS table cut down to in-frame rearrangements. Part of the clones is not present; checked against another copy, under half of the missing clones reflect an unresolved V gene, and the others are unexplained. That table supplies the V and J calls and clone size; D and trimming were determined from the DNA. Within this sample are roughly 76,000 clones, with roughly nine tenths of them counted one time only. The leading ten clones occupy 1.5% of the sample.

The clonotype comes from a man in his forties or fifties with acute or convalescent COVID-19. The specimen was peripheral blood.

Here the CDR3 is given as CASSPTGQGASGELFF. The base sequence is TGTGCCAGCAGCCCGACGGGACAGGGAGCCTCCGGGGAGCTGTTTTTT. This chain is built from TRBV7-9 and TRBJ2-2, and 9 bases in between align with TRBD1. V is cut back by 5 bases and J by 6 bases, with 10 bases in the junction unmatched. Spanning cysteine to phenylalanine, the CDR3 consists of 16 amino acids. The sequence is cut down to CDR3 DNA, 48 bases in frame from base 1. CDR1 SEHNR and CDR2 FQNEAQ are derived from the germline V gene (reference sequence).